Below, 21 T cell receptor beta chains from the same sample are listed, as sequenced in a study of cytomegalovirus exposure and HLA in healthy donors. 13 Jbeta primers and 60 Vbeta primers were used for the PCR. The repertoire was sequenced with immunoSEQ multiplex PCR; TCRdb's copy has only in-frame clones and lacks some. The profile covers 100,000 to 120,000 clones, with 65% to 80% appearing a single time and approximately 5.6% taken by the ten largest. The sample was PBMCs. These receptors all come from a man younger than 45 in good health and CMV-seropositive.

This clone occurred a few times. The chain employs TRBV21-1 and TRBJ1-1. TRBV21-1 is a documented pseudogene. This CDR3 spans 14 amino acids. CDR3 DNA sequence: TGTGCCAGCAGCAAAAACCGAGCGAACACTGAAGCTTTCTTT. It codes for CASSKNRANTEAFF.

V gene TRBV5-1 combines with J gene TRBJ2-3, with TRBD2 identical over 15 bases. Germline loops: CDR1 SGHRS, CDR2 YFSETQ. The V gene end was trimmed by 4 bases and the J gene end by 0 bases; junction bases not matched to a gene: 9. The CDR3 runs 19 residues. The CDR3 sequence: CASSAGLAGGTTSTDTQYF. In DNA form, the CDR3 reads TGCGCCAGCAGCGCGGGACTAGCGGGGGGTACTACTAGCACAGATACGCAGTATTTT.

This chain links TRBV7-3 with TRBJ2-5; TRBD2 aligns across 7 bases. The ends lost 4 bases at V and 4 bases at J; junction bases unmatched: 3. The CDR3 has 13 residues. The germline CDR1 and CDR2 sequences are SGHTA and FQGTGA. CDR3 amino acids: CASSSAGVETQYF. The CDR3 DNA follows: TGTGCCAGCAGCTCGGCGGGGGTAGAGACCCAGTACTTC. Drawing the rest from reference TRBV7-3 and TRBJ2-5, the complete variable domain is GAGVSQTPSNKVTEKGKYVELRCDPISGHTALYWYRQSLGQGPEFLIYFQGTGAADDSGLPNDRFFAVRPEGSVSTLKIQRTERGDSAVYLCASSSAGVETQYFGPGTRLLVL.

The chain links TRBV18 to TRBJ1-3; tentatively, D is TRBD1 (5 bases). V dropped 3 bases and J dropped 2 bases, with 17 bases sitting between them. The CDR3 contains 17 residues. Germline V gene data show CDR1 as KGHSH and CDR2 as LQKENI. CDR3 sequence reads: CASSPGSGHQTGNTIYF. The CDR3 nucleotides are TGTGCCAGCTCACCTGGTTCAGGACATCAAACTGGAAACACCATATATTTT. The variable domain in full, with the rest retrieved from reference TRBV18 and TRBJ1-3, is NAGVMQNPRHLVRRRGQEARLRCSPMKGHSHVYWYRQLPEEGLKFMVYLQKENIIDESGMPKERFSAEFPKEGPSILRIQQVVRGDSAAYFCASSPGSGHQTGNTIYFGEGSWLTVV.

This clone was seen a handful of times. The chain links TRBV19 to TRBJ1-2; D possibly corresponds to TRBD1 (5 bases). Germline values: CDR1 LNHDA, CDR2 SQIVND (reference sequence). Trimming shortened V by 4 bases and J by 5 bases, and 14 bases separated the two germline ends. The CDR3 is 14 residues long. The CDR3 spells CASSTLQDSYGYTF. CDR3 coding DNA: TGTGCCAGTAGTACCTTACAGGATTCATATGGCTACACCTTC.

The chain couples TRBV6-1 to TRBJ2-5; TRBD2 matches 9 bases. The germline V gene has CDR1 MNHNS and CDR2 SASEGT. CDR3 length equals 17 residues. With V trimmed by 2 bases and J by 1 base, 8 bases remained unmatched. CDR3 amino acids: CASSELAGATIQETQYF. The CDR3 DNA follows: TGTGCCAGCAGTGAATTAGCGGGGGCCACTATCCAAGAGACCCAGTACTTC.

This chain joins TRBV7-9 and TRBJ2-7; TRBD1 agrees at 7 bases. After removal of 1 base from V and 7 bases from J, the junction contained 7 bases not matched to a gene. The V gene's germline CDR1 is SEHNR and CDR2 FQNEAQ (reference sequence). The CDR3 totals 14 residues. The CDR3 protein is CASSLGTGLGEQYF. The DNA for the CDR3 is TGTGCCAGCAGCTTAGGGACAGGCCTCGGGGAGCAGTACTTC.

V and J are TRBV4-1 and TRBJ2-2; 9 nucleotides agree with TRBD2. CDR1 and CDR2 (germline): MGHRA, YSYEKL. This CDR3 comprises 17 residues. The V segment lost 4 bases and the J segment 5 bases; nucleotides outside the gene matches: 11. The CDR3 nucleotides read TGCGCCAGCAGCCCGTTCGGGCGGGGGGGCCGTACCGGGGAGCTGTTTTTT. It yields the protein CASSPFGRGGRTGELFF.

The V call is TRBV5-6, the J call TRBJ1-3, with D possibly TRBD1 on 6 matching bases. V lost 2 bases to trimming and J lost 2 bases, with 11 bases between them. The CDR3 runs to 15 residues. Looked up from germline, CDR1 is SGHDT and CDR2 is YYEEEE. The CDR3 bases are TGTGCCAGCAGCTTACGGGACACCCCTGGAAACACCATATATTTT. Protein: CASSLRDTPGNTIYF.

This clone appeared a single time. V gene TRBV6-5 combines with J gene TRBJ1-6; possible D gene TRBD1, 6 bases. This CDR3 has 16 amino acids. V gave up 2 bases and J gave up 8 bases, with 16 bases separating them. CDR1 and CDR2 (germline): MNHEY, SVGAGI. The CDR3 DNA sequence: TGTGCCAGCAGTTACCAGACCCGGGGGGGGCATTCACCCCTCCACTTT. It is translated as CASSYQTRGGHSPLHF.

This clone has more than one count but fewer than ten. This chain joins TRBV11-2 and TRBJ1-5, with D possibly being TRBD1 (5 bases). Germline CDR1 reads SGHAT; CDR2 reads FQNNGV. Trimming removed 0 bases from V and 3 bases from J, with 9 bases in between. The CDR3 sequence is 15 residues long. The CDR3 loop reads CASSLDRQINQPQHF. The DNA for the CDR3 is TGTGCCAGCAGCTTAGATCGACAGATCAATCAGCCCCAGCATTTT. Looking up the rest from reference TRBV11-2 and TRBJ1-5 gives the full variable domain: EAGVAQSPRYKIIEKRQSVAFWCNPISGHATLYWYQQILGQGPKLLIQFQNNGVVDDSQLPKDRFSAERLKGVDSTLKIQPAKLEDSAVYLCASSLDRQINQPQHFGDGTRLSIL.

This clone was detected only once. This chain links TRBV13 with TRBJ1-2; D is perhaps TRBD1 (6 bases). The CDR3 is 17 residues long. The V gene lost 4 bases and the J gene lost 7 bases, with 25 bases spanning the gap. The germline V gene has CDR1 PRHDT and CDR2 FYEKMQ (reference sequence). CDR3 residues: CASSSTPLSRGQGGYTF. CDR3 nucleotide sequence: TGTGCCAGCAGCTCCACCCCTCTGAGCAGGGGTCAGGGTGGCTACACCTTC.

The rearrangement joins TRBV29-1 to TRBJ1-2, with D possibly matching TRBD1 (6 bases). CDR3 size: 14 residues. The germline CDR1 and CDR2 sequences are SQVTM and ANQGSEA. V was pared by 7 bases and J by 4 bases, with 19 bases between. The DNA for the CDR3 is TGCAGCGGGGGTCTATGGGGGCAGGGCTATGGCTACACCTTC. It specifies CSGGLWGQGYGYTF. Full variable domain (missing parts from reference TRBV29-1 and TRBJ1-2): SAVISQKPSRDICQRGTSLTIQCQVDSQVTMMFWYRQQPGQSLTLIATANQGSEATYESGFVIDKFPISRPNLTFSTLTVSNMSPEDSSIYLCSGGLWGQGYGYTFGSGTRLTVV.

The chain recombines TRBV5-4 with TRBJ2-3; 10 nucleotides line up with TRBD2. V dropped 0 bases and J dropped 8; count of bases not matched to a gene: 9. Germline CDR1 reads SGHNT; CDR2 reads YYREEE (reference sequence). The CDR3 extends over 16 amino acids. This CDR3 is CASSLDLAGVRGTQYF. The DNA of the CDR3 is TGTGCCAGCAGCTTGGACCTAGCGGGGGTCCGGGGTACGCAGTATTTT.

This rearrangement joins TRBV30 to TRBJ1-1; D might be TRBD1 (5 bases). This CDR3 comprises 16 residues. V was trimmed by 1 base and J by 3 bases, leaving 18 bases between them. From germline, CDR1 is GTSNPN and CDR2 SVGIG (reference sequence). CDR3 loop: CAWSASKGRADTEAFF. The CDR3 bases are TGTGCCTGGAGTGCCTCCAAGGGGAGGGCGGACACTGAAGCTTTCTTT.

The CDR3 nucleotides are TGTGCCAGCAGCTCCTACAGGGCCACTGAAGCTTTCTTT. This codes for CASSSYRATEAFF. V gene TRBV5-5 combines with J gene TRBJ1-1; a possible D gene is TRBD1 (6 bases). The V gene's germline CDR1 is SGHKS and CDR2 YYEKEE (reference sequence). The CDR3 has 13 amino acids. Trimming left V 3 bases short and J 4 bases short, with 10 bases between.

V and J are TRBV5-1 and TRBJ2-3; D is possibly TRBD2 (7 bases). The CDR3 loop spans 14 amino acids. V was trimmed by 0 bases and J by 5 bases, leaving 10 bases between them. From germline, CDR1 is SGHRS and CDR2 YFSETQ. The CDR3 sequence is CASSLGGGQDTQYF. CDR3 nucleotides: TGCGCCAGCAGCTTGGGCGGGGGCCAAGATACGCAGTATTTT.

About this clone: Since the CDR3 does not end with the conserved phenylalanine or tryptophan, this likely comes from a read error. Because the CDR3's place on the DNA is in doubt, the DNA is left out and the CDR3 is given as listed by TCRdb. The chain recombines TRBV27 with TRBJ2-7; no DNA check was done on the table's D call, TRBD1. Germline V lookup: CDR1 MNHEY, CDR2 SMNVEV (reference sequence). The CDR3 is 12 amino acids in total, end residues counted. The CDR3 region is CASTQVGDRGVL.

The genes are TRBV9 and TRBJ2-5; 13 bases map to TRBD2. V trimming: 4 bases; J trimming: 4 bases; junction bases outside the gene matches: 4. The CDR3 loop spans 15 amino acids. Germline CDR1 and CDR2: SGDLS and YYNGEE. This CDR3 reads CASSPTSGGGETQYF. CDR3 in DNA: TGTGCCAGCAGCCCAACTAGCGGGGGGGGAGAGACCCAGTACTTC.

About this clone: Different DNA sequences within this sample yield the same CDR3. The gene calls are TRBV5-6 and TRBJ1-3, with 11 bases that match TRBD1. The germline gives CDR1 SGHDT, CDR2 YYEEEE. The ends lost 0 bases at V and 2 bases at J; junction bases unmatched: 7. The CDR3 totals 18 residues. The CDR3 reads CASSLAWGTGGPGNTIYF. The CDR3 coding sequence is TGTGCCAGCAGCTTGGCCTGGGGGACAGGGGGGCCTGGAAACACCATATATTTT.

The chain has TRBV7-9 and TRBJ1-1; 9 nucleotides agree with TRBD1. This CDR3 region has 15 residues. In germline, CDR1 is SEHNR, CDR2 FQNEAQ (reference sequence). J lost 0 bases, V lost 5 bases, and 4 bases had no gene match. This CDR3 reads CASSEGQGMNTEAFF. For the CDR3, the DNA is TGTGCCAGCAGCGAAGGACAGGGGATGAACACTGAAGCTTTCTTT. Looking up the rest from reference TRBV7-9 and TRBJ1-1 gives the full variable domain: DTGVSQNPRHKITKRGQNVTFRCDPISEHNRLYWYRQTLGQGPEFLTYFQNEAQLEKSRLLSDRFSAERPKGSFSTLEIQRTEQGDSAMYLCASSEGQGMNTEAFFGQGTRLTVV.